These 25 T cell receptor beta chains share one sample of origin, sequenced in a study of yellow fever vaccine responses in identical twins. TCRdb itself ran the RT-PCR reads through MiXCR, one entry per CDR3 protein. Among about 6,000 distinct CDR3 sequences listed, about three quarters were seen once. The sequences come from T cells from blood (PBMCs), unsorted or a sorted subset (not recorded which), collected before or after yellow fever vaccination (not recorded which). These receptors originate from a woman aged 18-30 years who received the yellow fever vaccine.

This chain joins TRBV10-1 and TRBJ1-3, with D maybe TRBD1 (5 bases). CDR1 and CDR2 (germline): WNHNN, SYGVQD (reference sequence). CDR3 size: 16 residues. V shed 3 bases and J shed 0 bases, with 12 bases lying between them. CDR3 residues: CASSDVGANSGNTIYF. DNA of the CDR3: TGCGCCAGCAGTGATGTTGGGGCGAACTCTGGAAACACCATATATTTT.

This clonotype was found a few times. The chain links TRBV20-1 to TRBJ2-7, with 14 bases aligning to TRBD2. After removal of 5 bases from V and 4 bases from J, the junction contained 7 bases not matched to a gene. The germline CDR1 and CDR2 sequences are DFQATT and SNEGSKA (reference sequence). The CDR3 extends over 15 amino acids. In DNA form, the CDR3 reads TGCAGTGCTCCCTCCGGGACTAGCGGGAGTTACGAGCAGTACTTC. Its protein is CSAPSGTSGSYEQYF.

The chain joins TRBV29-1 to TRBJ2-2; D tentatively fits TRBD1 or TRBD2 (6 bases each). V shed 4 bases and J shed 5 bases, with 11 bases lying between them. Germline V gene data show CDR1 as SQVTM and CDR2 as ANQGSEA. The CDR3 loop spans 13 amino acids. CDR3 nucleotide sequence: TGCAGCGTTGCGGGGGCACGGACCGGGGAGCTGTTTTTT. Translation: CSVAGARTGELFF.

This clonotype has only a few counts. The rearrangement links TRBV5-1 to TRBJ1-4; D is possibly TRBD1 (6 bases). In germline, CDR1 is SGHRS, CDR2 YFSETQ. Trimming pared 0 bases from V and 10 bases from J, leaving 25 bases between. This CDR3 is built from 18 residues. The CDR3, as DNA: TGCGCCAGCAGCTTGGATAGCGGACAGATTGGCCAGGGTGGAAAACTGTTTTTT. Encoded protein: CASSLDSGQIGQGGKLFF. The full variable domain, its missing parts supplied by reference TRBV5-1 and TRBJ1-4, is KAGVTQTPRYLIKTRGQQVTLSCSPISGHRSVSWYQQTPGQGLQFLFEYFSETQRNKGNFPGRFSGRQFSNSRSEMNVSTLELGDSALYLCASSLDSGQIGQGGKLFFGSGTQLSVL.

The rearrangement links TRBV7-6 to TRBJ2-3; D is perhaps TRBD2 (6 bases). Trimming left V 1 base short and J 0 bases short, with 11 bases between. CDR3 size: 16 residues. Germline loops: CDR1 SGHVS, CDR2 FNYEAQ. CDR3 DNA: TGTGCCAGCAGCTTAGTTCCCGGGACTAGCACAGATACGCAGTATTTT. It specifies CASSLVPGTSTDTQYF.

The gene calls are TRBV6-1 and TRBJ2-5; D possibly matches TRBD1 or TRBD2 (5 bases each). Per germline, CDR1 MNHNS and CDR2 SASEGT. The CDR3 is made up of 14 amino acids. V was pared by 6 bases and J by 1 base, with 12 bases between. The CDR3 DNA follows: TGTGCCAGCAGCCCGGGACCCACCCAAGAGACCCAGTACTTC. This sequence encodes CASSPGPTQETQYF.

This clonotype was seen a handful of times. This chain connects TRBV28 to TRBJ2-7; D gene ambiguous. V lost 10 bases to trimming and J lost 1 base, with 8 bases between them. The germline V gene has CDR1 MDHEN and CDR2 SYDVKM. The CDR3 sequence is 11 residues long. CDR3: CATHGSYEQYF. CDR3 nucleotide sequence: TGTGCCACACACGGGTCCTACGAGCAGTACTTC.

The rearrangement uses TRBV13 and TRBJ2-3; D not certain. Between the trimmed V and J ends, which lost 5 bases and 2 bases, there was a span of 11 bases. Germline V gives CDR1 PRHDT, CDR2 FYEKMQ (reference sequence). CDR3 length equals 14 residues. CDR3 region: CASSTTPNTDTQYF. CDR3 DNA: TGTGCCAGCAGCACTACTCCTAACACAGATACGCAGTATTTT.

This chain connects TRBV4-1 to TRBJ2-3, with TRBD2 matching over 12 bases. V was pared by 10 bases and J by 5 bases, with 4 bases of the junction left unmatched. The CDR3 has 13 residues. CDR1 and CDR2 (germline): MGHRA, YSYEKL. In DNA, the CDR3 is TGCGCCACTAGCGGGGGGGCAGGAGATACGCAGTATTTT. Its translation is CATSGGAGDTQYF.

The chain carries TRBV12-3 or TRBV12-4 and TRBJ2-1, with no clear D. Trimming cost V 5 bases and J 6 bases, with 8 bases left between them. This CDR3 is built from 12 residues. The CDR3 sequence: CASSPPLNEQFF. CDR3 coding DNA: TGTGCCAGCAGTCCCCCGCTCAATGAGCAGTTCTTC.

This chain uses TRBV4-1 with TRBJ1-2, with D possibly matching TRBD1 (5 bases). V lost 1 base to trimming and J lost 3 bases, with 6 bases between them. The CDR3 is 13 residues long. CDR1 is MGHRA and CDR2 is YSYEKL in the germline V gene. CDR3 sequence (DNA): TGCGCCAGCAGCCAAGTGGGGGACTATGGCTACACCTTC. Its translation: CASSQVGDYGYTF.

The rearrangement joins TRBV5-6 to TRBJ2-7; no definite D call. The CDR3 totals 13 residues. V lost 2 bases and J 6 bases, leaving 12 bases between the germline ends. Germline loops: CDR1 SGHDT, CDR2 YYEEEE. The CDR3 nucleotides are TGTGCCAGCAGCTTACGAACAGCTCCCGAGCAGTACGTC. Amino acids: CASSLRTAPEQYV.

This sequence joins TRBV24-1 and TRBJ2-3; TRBD2 is a possible D gene (5 bases). Germline V gives CDR1 KGHDR, CDR2 SFDVKD. This CDR3 has 15 residues. V was cut by 3 bases and J by 0 bases, with 9 bases left in between. CDR3 DNA sequence: TGTGCCACCAGTGATGAAGCGGCTAGCACAGATACGCAGTATTTT. Residues: CATSDEAASTDTQYF.

V and J are TRBV29-1 and TRBJ2-1; the match to TRBD2 covers 10 bases. The CDR3 runs 13 residues. Germline V gene sequence: CDR1 SQVTM, CDR2 ANQGSEA. V trimming: 3 bases; J trimming: 9 bases; junction bases outside the gene matches: 5. For the CDR3, the DNA is TGCAGCGTTGAGGCACTAGCGGGAAGTGAGCAGTTCTTC. This sequence encodes CSVEALAGSEQFF.

This clonotype was recorded once. The rearrangement joins TRBV10-3 to TRBJ1-3; TRBD1 might be the D (5 bases). The CDR3 totals 17 residues. V lost 3 bases and J lost 2, with 17 bases in between. Germline assignment: CDR1 ENHRY and CDR2 SYGVKD. CDR3 in amino acids: CAISDLIREGTGNTIYF. The DNA of the CDR3 is TGTGCCATCAGTGACCTAATCAGGGAGGGGACTGGAAACACCATATATTTT.

The chain carries TRBV25-1 and TRBJ1-6; TRBD1 agrees at 7 bases. The CDR3 runs 15 residues. The V and J ends lost 1 base and 7 bases, in that order; junction bases with no gene match: 4. Per the germline V gene, CDR1 is MGHDK and CDR2 is SYGVNS. The DNA for the CDR3 is TGTGCCAGCAGTGAATTCGGGGGACAGAATTCACCCCTCCACTTT. Translating it yields CASSEFGGQNSPLHF.

This chain connects TRBV13 to TRBJ1-6, with D possibly matching TRBD1 (5 bases). Looked up from germline, CDR1 is PRHDT and CDR2 is FYEKMQ (reference sequence). The CDR3 consists of 14 residues. Trimming removed 5 bases at V and 7 bases at J, with 12 bases between. CDR3 in DNA: TGTGCCAGCAGCATTCAGGGTGAGAATTCACCCCTCCACTTT. It translates to CASSIQGENSPLHF.

The genes are TRBV2 and TRBJ1-3; tentative D call: TRBD1 (6 bases). This CDR3 has 14 residues. CDR1 is SNHLY, CDR2 FYNNEI, per germline. With 9 bases removed from V and 1 base from J, the gap between germline ends came to 13 bases. The CDR3 protein is CARSRTASGNTIYF. CDR3 nucleotide sequence: TGTGCCAGATCCAGGACAGCTTCTGGAAACACCATATATTTT.

Turning to this clonotype: The junction differs from germline at one of its ends, possibly a read error. This sequence joins TRBV20-1 and TRBJ1-1; unclear D gene. This CDR3 spans 11 amino acids. Per germline, CDR1 DFQATT and CDR2 SNEGSKA (reference sequence). The CDR3 DNA reads TGCAGTGCCAACCTGAAGACTGAAGCTTTCTTT. Protein product: CSANLKTEAFF.

This clonotype was detected a few times. This chain links TRBV28 with TRBJ2-7; D not certain. Trimming pared 7 bases from V and 5 bases from J, leaving 12 bases between. CDR1 is MDHEN, CDR2 SYDVKM, per germline. The CDR3 has 12 residues. The chain's CDR3 is CASNGLGNEQYF. The CDR3 DNA reads as TGTGCCAGCAATGGTTTAGGGAACGAGCAGTACTTC.

The chain has TRBV11-1 and TRBJ1-5; a possible D gene is TRBD1 (5 bases). The germline V gene encodes CDR1 SGHAT and CDR2 FQDESV (reference sequence). This CDR3 has 13 residues. Trimming took off 1 base at V and 9 bases at J, with 10 bases between the two ends. CDR3 sequence: CASSLEAQGPQHF. Here the CDR3 DNA reads TGTGCCAGCAGCTTAGAGGCCCAGGGGCCCCAGCATTTT.

This clonotype has a handful of counts. This rearrangement joins TRBV29-1 to TRBJ2-5; D gene ambiguous. The CDR3 consists of 13 residues. Germline lookup yields CDR1 SQVTM and CDR2 ANQGSEA. Trimming stripped 7 bases from V and 5 bases from J, with 17 bases between. CDR3 sequence: CSAGDSGVETQYF. DNA of the CDR3: TGCAGCGCTGGGGATTCTGGGGTGGAGACCCAGTACTTC.

This clonotype was picked up one time. The genes are TRBV11-2 and TRBJ2-7; D is uncertain. Trimming took off 5 bases at V and 4 bases at J, with 18 bases between the two ends. Germline lookup yields CDR1 SGHAT and CDR2 FQNNGV. CDR3 length equals 15 residues. The CDR3 DNA follows: TGTGCCAGCAGCCGACAAACGCTACAAAATTACGAGCAGTACTTC. This sequence encodes CASSRQTLQNYEQYF.

This clonotype was seen more than once but under ten times. The chain recombines TRBV7-6 with TRBJ2-7; 10 positions match TRBD2. With V trimmed by 5 bases and J by 1 base, 5 bases remained unmatched. The CDR3 runs to 15 residues. In germline, CDR1 is SGHVS, CDR2 FNYEAQ. The chain's CDR3 is CASSAETSGSYEQYF. CDR3 bases: TGTGCCAGCAGCGCAGAGACTAGCGGGTCCTACGAGCAGTACTTC.

The chain carries TRBV29-1 and TRBJ2-5, with TRBD1 identical over 9 bases. The ends lost 4 bases at V and 4 bases at J; junction bases unmatched: 4. Germline-derived CDR1 and CDR2 are SQVTM and ANQGSEA. The CDR3 extends over 13 amino acids. The CDR3 DNA sequence: TGCAGCGTTGCACAGACAGGGGGAGAGACCCAGTACTTC. Residues: CSVAQTGGETQYF.